The 9 T cell receptor beta chains reported below all come from one sample, sequenced in a study of blood T cell repertoires in COVID-19. Assay: immunoSEQ multiplex PCR; the TCRdb copy retains only in-frame clones and omits some. The sample carries 450,000 or so clones, about 90% recorded once. Sequencing was carried out using peripheral blood. Receptors originate from a man aged 18 to 30 with COVID-19, enrolled during active disease.

V gene TRBV5-1 combines with J gene TRBJ2-5; D unclear. The CDR3 extends over 14 amino acids. From germline, CDR1 is SGHRS and CDR2 YFSETQ. V gave up 0 bases and J gave up 0 bases, with 6 bases separating them. CDR3 amino acids: CASSLGSDQETQYF. The CDR3 bases are TGCGCCAGCAGCTTGGGTTCGGACCAAGAGACCCAGTACTTC.

The J gene is TRBJ2-7, the V gene TRBV28; TRBD2 agrees at 9 bases. Germline CDR1 MDHEN, CDR2 SYDVKM. CDR3 length: 14 residues. The V gene end was trimmed by 5 bases and the J gene end by 3 bases; junction bases not matched to a gene: 5. This chain's CDR3 is CASSPSGKLYEQYF. The CDR3 bases are TGTGCCAGCAGTCCTAGCGGGAAACTCTACGAGCAGTACTTC.

This clone was counted only a few times. The gene calls are TRBV5-6 and TRBJ1-5; 8 positions agree with TRBD1. The CDR3 has 14 residues. Losses at the gene ends were 3 bases for V and 7 bases for J; bases not matched to a gene: 6. From germline, CDR1 is SGHDT and CDR2 YYEEEE. The CDR3 DNA reads as TGTGCCAGCAGCTACCGACAGGGGTTCCAGCCCCAGCATTTT. Its translation is CASSYRQGFQPQHF.

The chain has TRBV3-1 (or the pseudogene TRBV3-2) and TRBJ2-4; 7 bases line up with TRBD1. CDR1 and CDR2 from the germline V gene are LGHDT and YNNKEL (reference sequence). The V segment lost 3 bases and the J segment 5 bases; nucleotides outside the gene matches: 4. This CDR3 contains 14 residues. In DNA, the CDR3 is TGTGCCAGCAGCCAGACAGGGAGCCAAAACATTCAGTACTTC. It yields the protein CASSQTGSQNIQYF.

This chain joins TRBV6-5 and TRBJ1-1; D perhaps matches TRBD1 (6 bases). Trimming removed 4 bases from V and 5 bases from J, with 11 bases in between. CDR1 MNHEY and CDR2 SVGAGI come from the germline V gene. CDR3 length equals 13 residues. The CDR3 DNA follows: TGTGCCAGCAGTTCCGAAGGGGGTACTGAAGCTTTCTTT. Amino acid sequence: CASSSEGGTEAFF.

The chain employs TRBV3-1 (or the pseudogene TRBV3-2) and TRBJ1-5; weak D call: TRBD1 (6 bases). The CDR3 consists of 15 residues. Germline V gene data show CDR1 as LGHDT and CDR2 as YNNKEL (reference sequence). V lost 4 bases, J lost 0 bases, and 10 bases lay in between. The CDR3 protein is CASSPGHNSNQPQHF. The CDR3 coding sequence is TGTGCCAGCAGCCCGGGACACAATAGCAATCAGCCCCAGCATTTT.

This clone was counted a few times. CDR3 protein: CASSPRQGMRNSPLHF. CDR3 coding DNA: TGTGCCAGCAGTCCCCGACAGGGTATGCGAAATTCACCCCTCCACTTT. V usage is TRBV27 and J usage is TRBJ1-6; 7 bases fit TRBD1. The CDR3 loop spans 16 amino acids. Germline trimming cut 5 bases from V and 7 bases from J; bases unmatched to any gene: 11. Germline CDR1 is MNHEY and CDR2 is SMNVEV (reference sequence).

The rearrangement links TRBV5-5 to TRBJ1-5; 8 bases agree with TRBD1. V was pared by 4 bases and J by 6 bases, with 9 bases of the junction left unmatched. The CDR3 is 15 residues long. From germline, CDR1 is SGHKS and CDR2 YYEKEE (reference sequence). Written as DNA, the CDR3 is TGTGCCAGCAGCGCCGGGACAGGAAGGGGTCAGCCCCAGCATTTT. This translates into CASSAGTGRGQPQHF.

This chain links TRBV19 with TRBJ2-7; TRBD2 might be the D (5 bases). V dropped 3 bases and J dropped 0 bases, with 12 bases sitting between them. Germline V CDR1 and CDR2: LNHDA, SQIVND (reference sequence). This CDR3 is 15 amino acids long. The CDR3 DNA reads as TGTGCCAGTAGTATTGGTGTAGGGAGCTCCTACGAGCAGTACTTC. Its translation is CASSIGVGSSYEQYF.